Only one count was recorded for the clone carrying this TCR beta chain. Its antigen is currently unknown. The CDR3 covers 21 residues. Per germline, CDR1 SGDLS and CDR2 YYNGEE. V gave up 1 base and J gave up 5 bases; unmatched junction bases: 24. Time point given: week 23, last vaccination. Each vaccine dose was 300 ug of mutant IDH1 20-mer peptide, with topical imiquimod. Donors had new WHO grade 3 or 4 IDH1-mutant, ATRX-lost astrocytomas. The sample is drawn from a study of a mutant IDH1 vaccine in newly diagnosed glioma. On the study more broadly: Treated patients showed a male proportion of roughly 60%, a female proportion of roughly 40%, and a mean age of around 39 years. Patients were pretreated with radiotherapy, temozolomide, or both, mostly both. The study's findings and limits: Vaccine-induced responses were seen in approximately 93% of patients, spanning several MHC alleles.

TCRdb's copy holds only in-frame clones and misses some; the assay was immunoSEQ multiplex PCR. The profile shows tens of thousands of clones, about 85% of them singletons. The sample consisted of PBMCs, taken from a glioma patient whose treatment included an IDH1 peptide vaccine. The chain combines TRBV9 with TRBJ2-1; 7 nucleotides line up with TRBD2. The TCR was taken from a woman aged 45-65 years with glioma. Here the CDR3 reads CASSVSWGLIAVIFYHNEQFF. The DNA of the CDR3 is TGTGCCAGCAGCGTATCGTGGGGACTAATAGCCGTGATATTTTATCACAATGAGCAGTTCTTC. The variable domain in full, completed from reference TRBV9 and TRBJ2-1, reads DSGVTQTPKHLITATGQRVTLRCSPRSGDLSVYWYQQSLDQGLQFLIQYYNGEERAKGNILERFSAQQFPDLHSELNLSSLELGDSALYFCASSVSWGLIAVIFYHNEQFFGPGTRLTVL.